This TCR beta chain is drawn from a study of cytomegalovirus exposure and HLA in healthy donors. Broader study findings: The only immune exposure information that was available was CMV serostatus. Later, TCR association rates were found to vary by HLA locus, highest for DRB1 and lowest for HLA-C.

The CDR3 totals 17 residues. V was clipped by 6 bases and J by 0 bases; unmatched bases: 8. Per germline, CDR1 SEHNR and CDR2 FQNEAQ (reference sequence). Comment on this clone: Its antigen is unidentified.

Primers for the PCR totalled 60 Vbeta and 13 Jbeta. Per the original data handling: In a later analysis, around 87 million unique TCR beta chains included roughly 11 million shared by two or more donors. Clones were sequenced by immunoSEQ multiplex PCR, and TCRdb holds only the in-frame ones, with some missing. V, J and clone size are taken as reported in that table, and D and trimming were inferred from the DNA itself. The table records approximately 150,000 clones, 75% to 90% of them present only once. This receptor was taken from a young man in good health and CMV-seropositive. The specimen was PBMCs. The chain links TRBV7-9 to TRBJ2-1, with TRBD2 matching 10 bases. CDR3 in amino acids: CASRRLAGARSYNEQFF. The CDR3 DNA sequence: TGTGCCAGCAGAAGGCTAGCGGGGGCCCGCTCCTACAATGAGCAGTTCTTC.